Listed here is a single TCR beta chain. The CDR3 is 13 residues long. J lost 10 bases, V lost 4 bases, and 2 bases had no gene match. Looked up from germline, CDR1 is SGHDT and CDR2 is YYEEEE. This record comes from a study of blood T cell repertoires in COVID-19. Assay: immunoSEQ multiplex PCR; the TCRdb copy retains only in-frame clones and omits some. The sample has some 390,000 clones, about 89% seen once. The sequenced sample was peripheral blood. The chain uses TRBV5-6 and TRBJ1-6, with TRBD1 identical over 10 bases. This clonotype was sampled from a woman aged 60-70 years with COVID-19, enrolled during active disease. The chain's CDR3 is CASSPTGGSPLHF. For the CDR3, the DNA is TGTGCCAGCAGCCCGACAGGGGGCTCACCCCTCCACTTT.